Each of the 28 T cell receptor beta chains below was sequenced from the same sample in a study of T cell responses to AZD1222 COVID-19 vaccine. The data were produced by immunoSEQ multiplex PCR, yet TCRdb's version contains in-frame clones alone and is incomplete. The profile shows 45,000 to 60,000 clones, about 90% of them singletons. This specimen consisted of peripheral blood, obtained on day 0 of AZD1222 vaccination. The receptors shown here come from an adult in good health.

V and J are TRBV6-6 and TRBJ1-4; 7 nucleotides agree with TRBD1. Looked up from germline, CDR1 is MNHNY and CDR2 is SVGAGI (reference sequence). The CDR3 runs to 14 residues. V lost 6 bases and J lost 3; bases outside the gene matches: 4. CDR3 sequence (DNA): TGTGCCAGCAGATCTGACAGGGCTAATGAAAAACTGTTTTTT. Translated, it gives CASRSDRANEKLFF.

This clone has a handful of counts. The V and J genes are TRBV28 and TRBJ1-6; D may be TRBD1 (6 bases). The V end lost 3 bases, the J end lost 9 bases, and 21 bases lay between the germline ends. Germline V gene data show CDR1 as MDHEN and CDR2 as SYDVKM. The length of the CDR3 is 17 residues. The CDR3 bases are TGTGCCAGCAGTTTCCCGATCCTGCAGGGGAGGGCTTCACCCCTCCACTTT. It encodes CASSFPILQGRASPLHF.

This clone came up a few times. J is TRBJ2-1 and V is TRBV7-6, with TRBD2 matching 15 bases. The germline V gene has CDR1 SGHVS and CDR2 FNYEAQ. The CDR3 consists of 19 residues. V lost 5 bases to trimming and J lost 7 bases; unmatched junction nucleotides: 15. The CDR3 reads CASSPSILPGLAGGNEQFF. In DNA form, the CDR3 reads TGTGCCAGCAGCCCCTCGATCCTCCCGGGACTAGCGGGAGGTAATGAGCAGTTCTTC.

The rearrangement uses TRBV11-2 and TRBJ2-7; D might be TRBD2 (5 bases). V was trimmed by 7 bases and J by 0 bases, leaving 13 bases between them. In germline, CDR1 is SGHAT, CDR2 FQNNGV. This CDR3 region has 14 residues. In DNA form, the CDR3 reads TGTGCCAGCACCTGGGCGGGCAGCTCCTACGAGCAGTACTTC. It codes for CASTWAGSSYEQYF.

As DNA, the CDR3 is TGTGCCAGCAGTTTCCCAGCGGGATTTAGCACAGATACGCAGTATTTT. Translation: CASSFPAGFSTDTQYF. The rearrangement uses TRBV28 and TRBJ2-3, with 7 positions matching TRBD2. Germline CDR1 is MDHEN and CDR2 is SYDVKM. With V trimmed by 3 bases and J by 0 bases, 6 bases remained unmatched. The length of the CDR3 is 16 residues.

The chain recombines TRBV5-6 with TRBJ1-1; the D is unclear. V gave up 0 bases and J gave up 0 bases, with 9 bases separating them. CDR3 length equals 15 residues. Germline lookup yields CDR1 SGHDT and CDR2 YYEEEE. CDR3 residues: CASSLGQRMNTEAFF. CDR3 DNA sequence: TGTGCCAGCAGCTTGGGGCAGCGAATGAACACTGAAGCTTTCTTT.

This clone was found once. V gene TRBV19 combines with J gene TRBJ2-3; TRBD2 aligns across 10 bases. The germline V gene has CDR1 LNHDA and CDR2 SQIVND (reference sequence). The CDR3 extends over 16 amino acids. The ends lost 5 bases at V and 3 bases at J; junction bases unmatched: 8. The DNA for the CDR3 is TGTGCCAGTAGTCTGATTAGCGGGAGGACTACAGATACGCAGTATTTT. It encodes CASSLISGRTTDTQYF.

V is TRBV10-3 and J is TRBJ2-7; TRBD1 matches 8 bases. V lost 4 bases to trimming and J lost 2 bases; unmatched junction nucleotides: 10. The CDR3 loop spans 16 amino acids. CDR1 and CDR2 from the germline V gene are ENHRY and SYGVKD. CDR3 sequence (DNA): TGTGCCATCAGTGGGACAGGGCAGTCGAGAACCTACGAGCAGTACTTC. Translation: CAISGTGQSRTYEQYF.

The chain employs TRBV5-8 and TRBJ2-1, with TRBD2 identical over 13 bases. The CDR3 has 15 amino acids. Trimming cost V 4 bases and J 10 bases; bases outside gene matches: 8. The germline CDR1 and CDR2 sequences are SGHTS and YDEGEE. The CDR3 loop reads CASSAGLAGSEEQFF. CDR3 DNA: TGTGCCAGCAGCGCGGGACTAGCGGGATCGGAAGAGCAGTTCTTC.

Only one count was recorded for this clone. V gene TRBV6-2 or TRBV6-3 combines with J gene TRBJ2-5; 9 bases are shared with TRBD1. After removal of 5 bases from V and 7 bases from J, the junction contained 5 bases not matched to a gene. This CDR3 is 13 amino acids long. CDR1 is MNHEY and CDR2 is SVGEGT in the germline V gene. The CDR3 region is CASSTGGWGTQYF. Written as DNA, the CDR3 is TGTGCCAGCAGTACAGGGGGCTGGGGGACCCAGTACTTC.

This clone was counted between two and nine times. The rearrangement uses TRBV9 and TRBJ1-2, with D perhaps matching TRBD1 (6 bases). V lost 1 base and J lost 8, with 12 bases in between. CDR3 length: 13 residues. CDR1 SGDLS and CDR2 YYNGEE come from the germline V gene. The CDR3 nucleotides read TGTGCCAGCAGCGTATCCGGGGGCTCGGGCTACACCTTC. It is translated as CASSVSGGSGYTF.

The gene calls are TRBV11-2 and TRBJ2-3, with 7 positions matching TRBD1. J was trimmed by 3 bases and V by 1 base; bases with no gene match: 4. The CDR3 consists of 15 residues. The germline V gene encodes CDR1 SGHAT and CDR2 FQNNGV. The CDR3 sequence is CASSLGQGFTDTQYF. DNA for the CDR3: TGTGCCAGCAGCTTAGGACAGGGATTTACAGATACGCAGTATTTT.

V and J are TRBV6-5 and TRBJ2-5, with D possibly matching TRBD1 (5 bases). Trimming took off 1 base at V and 1 base at J, with 10 bases between the two ends. Germline CDR1 is MNHEY and CDR2 is SVGAGI. The CDR3 length is 15 residues. The CDR3, as DNA: TGTGCCAGCAGTTACTATCGCCAGGGCCAAGAGACCCAGTACTTC. Translating gives CASSYYRQGQETQYF.

The chain has TRBV18 and TRBJ2-7, with a weak D call TRBD1 (6 bases). V gave up 2 bases and J gave up 6 bases, with 17 bases separating them. This CDR3 is built from 15 residues. CDR1 and CDR2 (germline): KGHSH, LQKENI. CDR3 amino acids: CASSPEQGSSGEQYF. The CDR3 DNA follows: TGTGCCAGCTCACCAGAACAGGGATCTTCTGGCGAGCAGTACTTC. The full variable domain, in which reference TRBV18 and TRBJ2-7 provide the parts outside the CDR3, is NAGVMQNPRHLVRRRGQEARLRCSPMKGHSHVYWYRQLPEEGLKFMVYLQKENIIDESGMPKERFSAEFPKEGPSILRIQQVVRGDSAAYFCASSPEQGSSGEQYFGPGTRLTVT.

This clone was recorded once. This chain links TRBV11-2 with TRBJ2-7; TRBD2 is a possible D gene (5 bases). The CDR3 runs 16 residues. Deletions cut 3 bases from V and 3 bases from J, with 18 bases between. CDR1 and CDR2 from the germline V gene are SGHAT and FQNNGV. DNA of the CDR3: TGTGCCAGCAGCTTTAAGAACCCCTCACGGGACTACGAGCAGTACTTC. Translation gives CASSFKNPSRDYEQYF.

The chain employs TRBV10-2 and TRBJ2-7, with 9 bases fitting TRBD2. The CDR3 consists of 14 residues. V shed 7 bases, J shed 0 bases, and the junction held 4 bases outside the gene matches. Germline V gene lookup returns CDR1 WSHSY and CDR2 SAAADI. CDR3 residues: CASIEREDSYEQYF. The CDR3, as DNA: TGCGCCAGCATAGAGCGGGAGGACTCCTACGAGCAGTACTTC.

The rearrangement joins TRBV19 to TRBJ2-5; a possible D gene is TRBD2 (6 bases). The CDR3 spans 13 residues. Trimming left V 2 bases short and J 5 bases short, with 9 bases between. Germline CDR1 and CDR2: LNHDA and SQIVND (reference sequence). CDR3 sequence reads: CASSIRRDETQYF. Written as DNA, the CDR3 is TGTGCCAGTAGTATACGGCGGGACGAGACCCAGTACTTC.

This chain links TRBV6-6 with TRBJ1-5; 9 bases are a match to TRBD1. Germline-derived CDR1 and CDR2 are MNHNY and SVGAGI (reference sequence). CDR3 length: 15 residues. V shed 7 bases and J 3 bases; nucleotides not matched to a gene: 7. The CDR3 spells CASTSGQGINQPQHF. The CDR3 bases are TGTGCCAGCACTTCGGGACAGGGTATCAATCAGCCCCAGCATTTT.

Regarding this clone: One junction end disagrees with the germline gene, perhaps due to a read error. The chain carries TRBV4-1 and TRBJ1-2; D remains unclear. The V gene's germline CDR1 is MGHRA and CDR2 YSYEKL. The CDR3 is 13 residues long. The CDR3 DNA reads TGCGCCAGCAGCCGTGTAAGTAACGATGGCTACACCTTC. This translates into CASSRVSNDGYTF.

The chain has TRBV4-1 and TRBJ1-5; D remains ambiguous. The CDR3 has 17 residues. Germline V lookup: CDR1 MGHRA, CDR2 YSYEKL. Trimming cost V 1 base and J 3 bases, with 16 bases left between them. CDR3 sequence reads: CASSQVPGESYNQPQHF. The CDR3 DNA is TGCGCCAGCAGCCAAGTACCCGGAGAGTCCTACAATCAGCCCCAGCATTTT.

This chain connects TRBV5-4 to TRBJ2-7, with 8 bases aligning to TRBD1. The germline gives CDR1 SGHNT, CDR2 YYREEE (reference sequence). The CDR3 totals 12 residues. J lost 5 bases, V lost 4 bases, and 2 bases had no gene match. The CDR3 loop reads CASSRTGNEQYF. The CDR3 DNA reads as TGTGCCAGCAGCAGGACAGGGAACGAGCAGTACTTC.

The chain carries TRBV6-4 and TRBJ2-2; no firm D call. The CDR3 covers 14 residues. Trimming took off 0 bases at V and 2 bases at J, with 4 bases between the two ends. Looked up from germline, CDR1 is MRHNA and CDR2 is SNTAGT. Here the CDR3 reads CASSDSTNTGELFF. As DNA, the CDR3 is TGTGCCAGCAGTGACTCGACAAACACCGGGGAGCTGTTTTTT.

This clone was recorded a few times. The chain combines TRBV29-1 with TRBJ1-1, with 9 positions matching TRBD1. Trimming removed 6 bases from V and 6 bases from J; junction bases left unmatched: 11. The germline CDR1 and CDR2 sequences are SQVTM and ANQGSEA. The CDR3 runs 14 residues. The CDR3 sequence is CSVVLDRGIAEAFF. DNA for the CDR3: TGCAGCGTGGTATTGGACAGGGGTATTGCTGAAGCTTTCTTT.

As to this clone: A junction end diverges from the germline sequence, so it may reflect a read error. The chain uses TRBV9 and TRBJ1-2; D remains ambiguous. In germline, CDR1 is SGDLS, CDR2 YYNGEE. The CDR3 runs 14 residues. The DNA of the CDR3 is TGTGCCAGCAGCGTAGGGTACAGCTCGCCCCTTCTTCGCTTC. It specifies CASSVGYSSPLLRF.

The V gene is TRBV13, the J gene TRBJ2-3, with 8 bases fitting TRBD1. The CDR3 is made up of 17 amino acids. The V gene's germline CDR1 is PRHDT and CDR2 FYEKMQ (reference sequence). V shed 3 bases, J shed 0 bases, and the junction held 8 bases outside the gene matches. The CDR3 reads CASSFRTGKHSTDTQYF. The CDR3 nucleotides read TGTGCCAGCAGCTTCCGGACAGGGAAACATAGCACAGATACGCAGTATTTT. Supplemented by reference TRBV13 and TRBJ2-3, the full variable domain reads AAGVIQSPRHLIKEKRETATLKCYPIPRHDTVYWYQQGPGQDPQFLISFYEKMQSDKGSIPDRFSAQQFSDYHSELNMSSLELGDSALYFCASSFRTGKHSTDTQYFGPGTRLTVL.

The J gene is TRBJ2-1, the V gene TRBV27; 8 bases are shared with TRBD2. Per the germline V gene, CDR1 is MNHEY and CDR2 is SMNVEV (reference sequence). The junction had 14 bases not matched to a gene; V was cut back by 5 bases and J by 8 bases. This CDR3 has 16 residues. The CDR3 spells CASSIPGLVDLDEQFF. The CDR3 DNA sequence: TGTGCCAGCAGTATACCGGGACTAGTTGATCTGGATGAGCAGTTCTTC.

V and J are TRBV7-2 and TRBJ2-7; 8 nucleotides match TRBD2. Trimming cost V 1 base and J 0 bases; bases outside gene matches: 8. CDR1 is SGHTA, CDR2 FQGNSA, per germline. The CDR3 totals 17 residues. As DNA, the CDR3 is TGTGCCAGCAGCTTAGAACGAAGGCGGGAGGTCTCCTACGAGCAGTACTTC. Translated: CASSLERRREVSYEQYF.

The V and J genes are TRBV5-4 and TRBJ2-1; D may be TRBD1 (6 bases). Germline CDR1 SGHNT, CDR2 YYREEE (reference sequence). The CDR3 length is 17 residues. The V gene lost 4 bases and the J gene lost 2 bases, with 19 bases spanning the gap. CDR3 protein: CASSRTVATVAYNEQFF. Here the CDR3 DNA reads TGTGCCAGCAGCCGGACAGTAGCGACCGTAGCCTACAATGAGCAGTTCTTC.